These T cell receptor beta chains were read from a single sample in a study of T-cell reconstitution after alpha-beta-depleted transplantation in children. Using its own MiXCR run on the PCR reads, TCRdb lists one record per CDR3 protein. This table holds approximately 30,000 distinct CDR3 sequences, about 6.7% found once. The input for sequencing was peripheral blood, taken 60 days after TCRalphabeta/CD19-depleted stem cell transplant. Every receptor here comes from a child under three years old who had a stem cell transplant for acute myeloid leukemia, so the T cells may come from the graft donor. CDR3s include the opening cysteine and the closing phenylalanine or tryptophan. A D gene is named only where the DNA matches it firmly. Clone size is shown for a subset of rows, as once, few, many or a class of expanded clone.

j_call: TRBJ2-5
cdr3_length: 13
clone_size: many
d_call: TRBD1
v_call: TRBV7-6
cdr3_aa: CASSLVGQQTQYF
cdr3_nt: TGTGCCAGCAGCTTAGTGGGACAGCAGACCCAGTACTTC

j_call: TRBJ2-7
cdr3_length: 15
clone_size: many
d_call: TRBD1
v_call: TRBV5-1
cdr3_aa: CASSFQGAMDDEQYF
cdr3_nt: TGCGCCAGCAGCTTCCAGGGGGCGATGGATGACGAGCAGTACTTC

j_call: TRBJ1-2
cdr3_length: 12
clone_size: many
d_call: TRBD1
v_call: TRBV10-3
cdr3_aa: CAILRTGNGYTF
cdr3_nt: TGTGCCATCCTAAGGACAGGGAATGGCTACACCTTC

j_call: TRBJ2-7
cdr3_length: 13
clone_size: many
d_call: .
v_call: TRBV4-3
cdr3_aa: CASSQDRDYEQYF
cdr3_nt: TGCGCCAGCAGCCAAGATCGGGACTACGAGCAGTACTTC

j_call: TRBJ2-7
cdr3_length: 16
clone_size: many
d_call: .
v_call: TRBV4-3
cdr3_aa: CASSQEWDSAAYEQYF
cdr3_nt: TGCGCCAGCAGCCAAGAGTGGGATAGCGCGGCCTACGAGCAGTACTTC

j_call: TRBJ1-5
cdr3_length: 15
clone_size: many
d_call: .
v_call: TRBV5-6
cdr3_aa: CASSWGTASNQPQHF
cdr3_nt: TGTGCCAGCAGCTGGGGGACGGCTAGCAATCAGCCCCAGCATTTT

j_call: TRBJ2-2
cdr3_length: 11
clone_size: many
d_call: .
v_call: TRBV7-9
cdr3_aa: CASSRSGELFF
cdr3_nt: TGTGCCAGCAGCCGATCGGGGGAGCTGTTTTTT

j_call: TRBJ2-5
cdr3_length: 15
clone_size: many
d_call: .
v_call: TRBV9
cdr3_aa: CASSVDNGRDQTQYF
cdr3_nt: TGTGCCAGCAGCGTAGATAACGGGCGAGACCAGACCCAGTACTTC

j_call: TRBJ2-1
cdr3_length: 15
clone_size: .
d_call: .
v_call: TRBV5-6
cdr3_aa: CASSLAPSSYNEQFF
cdr3_nt: TGTGCCAGCAGCTTGGCCCCGAGCTCCTACAATGAGCAGTTCTTC

j_call: TRBJ2-5
cdr3_length: 15
clone_size: many
d_call: .
v_call: TRBV5-5
cdr3_aa: CASSYSQSPGETQYF
cdr3_nt: TGTGCCAGCAGCTATTCCCAATCGCCGGGAGAGACCCAGTACTTC

j_call: TRBJ2-2
cdr3_length: 16
clone_size: many
d_call: TRBD1
v_call: TRBV5-6
cdr3_aa: CASSLGQGAHTGELFF
cdr3_nt: TGTGCCAGCAGCTTGGGACAGGGGGCGCACACCGGGGAGCTGTTTTTT

j_call: TRBJ2-3
cdr3_length: 14
clone_size: many
d_call: .
v_call: TRBV7-9
cdr3_aa: CASSPRLDPDTQYF
cdr3_nt: TGTGCCAGCAGCCCCCGGCTAGACCCAGATACGCAGTATTTT

j_call: TRBJ2-6
cdr3_length: 16
clone_size: many
d_call: .
v_call: TRBV27
cdr3_aa: CASSLIGSSGANVLTF
cdr3_nt: TGTGCCAGCAGTTTAATCGGGAGCTCTGGGGCCAACGTCCTGACTTTC

j_call: TRBJ2-7
cdr3_length: 12
clone_size: many
d_call: .
v_call: TRBV27
cdr3_aa: CASSPSGYEQYF
cdr3_nt: TGTGCCAGCAGCCCCTCGGGCTACGAGCAGTACTTC

j_call: TRBJ2-3
cdr3_length: 13
clone_size: many
d_call: .
v_call: TRBV7-7
cdr3_aa: CASSLEGPDTQYF
cdr3_nt: TGTGCCAGCAGCTTGGAGGGACCAGATACGCAGTATTTT